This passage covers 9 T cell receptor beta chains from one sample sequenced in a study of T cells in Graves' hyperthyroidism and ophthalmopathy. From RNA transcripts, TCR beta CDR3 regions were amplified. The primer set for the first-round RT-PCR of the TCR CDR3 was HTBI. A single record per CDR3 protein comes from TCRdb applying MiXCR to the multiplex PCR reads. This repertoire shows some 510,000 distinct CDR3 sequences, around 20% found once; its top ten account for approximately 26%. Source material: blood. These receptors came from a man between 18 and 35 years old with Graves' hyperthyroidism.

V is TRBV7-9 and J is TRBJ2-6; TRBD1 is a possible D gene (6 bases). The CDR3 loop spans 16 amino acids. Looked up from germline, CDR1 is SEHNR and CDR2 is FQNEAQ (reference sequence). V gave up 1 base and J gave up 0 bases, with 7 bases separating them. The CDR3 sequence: CASSLGTASGANVLTF. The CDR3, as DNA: TGTGCCAGCAGCTTAGGGACAGCCTCTGGGGCCAACGTCCTGACTTTC.

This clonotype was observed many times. CDR3 nucleotide sequence: TGTGCCAGCAGTGCGGACAGGGCTCGTAACTATGGCTACACCTTC. This gives the protein CASSADRARNYGYTF. This chain uses TRBV6-1 with TRBJ1-2; 8 bases agree with TRBD1. The CDR3 covers 15 residues. Germline V gene lookup returns CDR1 MNHNS and CDR2 SASEGT. The ends lost 4 bases at V and 1 base at J; junction bases unmatched: 5.

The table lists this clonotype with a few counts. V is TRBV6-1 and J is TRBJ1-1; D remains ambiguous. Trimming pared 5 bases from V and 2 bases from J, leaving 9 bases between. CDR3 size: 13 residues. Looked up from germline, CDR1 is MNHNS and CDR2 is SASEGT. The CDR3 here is CASSKDANTEAFF. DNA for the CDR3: TGTGCCAGCAGTAAAGACGCAAACACTGAAGCTTTCTTT.

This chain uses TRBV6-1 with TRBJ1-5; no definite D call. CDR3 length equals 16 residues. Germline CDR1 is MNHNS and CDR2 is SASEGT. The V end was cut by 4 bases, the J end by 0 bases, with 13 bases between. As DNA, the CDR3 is TGTGCCAGCAGTGTTACAAGGCCTAATAGCAATCAGCCCCAGCATTTT. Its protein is CASSVTRPNSNQPQHF.

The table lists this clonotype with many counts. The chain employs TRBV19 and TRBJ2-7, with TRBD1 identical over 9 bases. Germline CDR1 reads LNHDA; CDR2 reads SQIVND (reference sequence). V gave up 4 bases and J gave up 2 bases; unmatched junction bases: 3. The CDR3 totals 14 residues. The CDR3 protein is CASSTGQGTYEQYF. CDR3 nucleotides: TGTGCCAGTAGTACGGGACAGGGTACCTACGAGCAGTACTTC.

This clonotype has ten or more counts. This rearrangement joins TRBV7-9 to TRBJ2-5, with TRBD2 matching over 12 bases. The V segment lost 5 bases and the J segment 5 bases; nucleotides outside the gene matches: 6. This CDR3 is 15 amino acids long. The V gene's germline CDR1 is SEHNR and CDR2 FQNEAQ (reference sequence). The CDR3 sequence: CASSLGLAGVETQYF. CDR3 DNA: TGTGCCAGCAGCCTGGGACTAGCGGGCGTCGAGACCCAGTACTTC.

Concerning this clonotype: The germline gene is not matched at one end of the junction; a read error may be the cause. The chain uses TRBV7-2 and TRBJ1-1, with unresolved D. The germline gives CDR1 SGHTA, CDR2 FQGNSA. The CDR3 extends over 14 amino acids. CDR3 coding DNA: TGTGCCAGCAGCTTTTCGGGCTGGAACGCTGAAGCTTTCTTT. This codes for CASSFSGWNAEAFF.

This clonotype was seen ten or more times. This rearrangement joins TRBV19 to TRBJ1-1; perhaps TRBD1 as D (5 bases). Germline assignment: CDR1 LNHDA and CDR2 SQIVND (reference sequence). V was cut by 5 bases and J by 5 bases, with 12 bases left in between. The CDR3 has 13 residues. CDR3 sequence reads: CASSASGQTEAFF. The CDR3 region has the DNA TGTGCCAGTAGTGCGTCAGGGCAAACTGAAGCTTTCTTT.

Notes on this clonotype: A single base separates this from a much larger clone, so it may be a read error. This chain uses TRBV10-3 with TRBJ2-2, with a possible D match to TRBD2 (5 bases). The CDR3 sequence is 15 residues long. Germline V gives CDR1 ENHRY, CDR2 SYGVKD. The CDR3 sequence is CATHPGLRNTGELCF. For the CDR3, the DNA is TGTGCCACCCACCCTGGGCTGCGGAACACCGGGGAGCTGTGTTTT.